This T cell receptor beta chain was sequenced during a study of vaccination and CD4 T cells after COVID-19. For the study at large: Post-vaccine sampling followed dose two by a median about 70 days (range 14 to 241). Study conclusions and caveats: The study found that a median about 90% of reactive clones in convalescent patients appeared only post-vaccination. Relatively small numbers of convalescent patients were studied, with no early post-infection timepoints included. Looking at convalescent patients, 304 of their 307 vaccine-specific clones were spike mono-reactive.

The Oncomine TCR Beta short-read assay sequenced DNA from cultured CD4+ T cells. TCRdb reprocessed the PCR reads with MiXCR, giving one entry per CDR3 protein. The sample yields approximately 15,000 distinct CDR3 sequences, 65% to 75% seen once. V lost 0 bases, J lost 8 bases, and 13 bases lay in between. CDR1 and CDR2 (germline): MNHEY, SMNVEV (reference sequence). This CDR3 spans 15 amino acids. About this clonotype: The antigen remains unidentified.

Treatment denoted: approximately 11-day PBMC culture with coronavirus spike peptide pools or control peptides (ViraFEST assay). This sequence was found in a human donor who had recovered from COVID-19. Specimen: CD4+ T cells from blood, cultured in vitro. This chain connects TRBV27 to TRBJ1-4; D perhaps matches TRBD1 (6 bases). CDR3 residues: CASSLSPWTEEKLFF. Here the CDR3 DNA reads TGTGCCAGCAGTTTATCGCCTTGGACAGAAGAAAAACTGTTTTTT.